This T cell receptor (beta chain) was observed in a study of human T cells and chemical hapten exposure. Turning to the study itself: Patch testing placed 0.01% DPC on the upper back, with readings at 6 days. Study-wide results and caveats: Expanded TCRs created a significantly greater count of big CDR3 similarity clusters than controls did.

CDR1 MGHRA and CDR2 YSYEKL come from the germline V gene. The CDR3 contains 16 residues. V lost 4 bases, J lost 0 bases, and 5 bases stayed unmatched. TCRdb itself ran the RACE reads through MiXCR, one entry per CDR3 protein. The profile covers some 42,000 distinct CDR3 sequences, with more than 8.5% appearing a single time and over 14% taken by the ten largest. In its sample, this clonotype was seen many times. Its antigen is unidentified. Noted time point: patch test 2, 6 weeks after DPC sensitization. Treatment described: therapeutic diphenylcyclopropenone sensitization with weekly scalp DPC. This clonotype was sampled from a woman in her thirties or forties with alopecia areata. Some clones in this sample may be carry-over from other donors' samples. The chain employs TRBV4-1 and TRBJ2-2, with 7 bases identical to TRBD1. The specimen was whole blood, collected in connection with sensitization to the hapten diphenylcyclopropenone (DPC). The CDR3 DNA is TGCGCCAGCAGCCCGAGACAGGGCCCGAACACCGGGGAGCTGTTTTTT. As protein: CASSPRQGPNTGELFF.